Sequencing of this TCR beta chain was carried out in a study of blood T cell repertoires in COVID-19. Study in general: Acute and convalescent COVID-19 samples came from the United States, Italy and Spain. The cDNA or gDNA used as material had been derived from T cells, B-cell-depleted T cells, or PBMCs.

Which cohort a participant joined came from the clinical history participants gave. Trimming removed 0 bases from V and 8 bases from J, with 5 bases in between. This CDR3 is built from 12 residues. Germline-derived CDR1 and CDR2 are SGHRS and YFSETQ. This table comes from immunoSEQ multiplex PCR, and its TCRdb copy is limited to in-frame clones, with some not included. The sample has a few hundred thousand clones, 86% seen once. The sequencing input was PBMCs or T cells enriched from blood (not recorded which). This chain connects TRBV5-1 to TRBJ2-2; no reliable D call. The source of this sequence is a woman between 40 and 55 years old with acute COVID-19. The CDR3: CASSLALGELFF. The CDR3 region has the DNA TGCGCCAGCAGCTTGGCCTTGGGGGAGCTGTTTTTT.